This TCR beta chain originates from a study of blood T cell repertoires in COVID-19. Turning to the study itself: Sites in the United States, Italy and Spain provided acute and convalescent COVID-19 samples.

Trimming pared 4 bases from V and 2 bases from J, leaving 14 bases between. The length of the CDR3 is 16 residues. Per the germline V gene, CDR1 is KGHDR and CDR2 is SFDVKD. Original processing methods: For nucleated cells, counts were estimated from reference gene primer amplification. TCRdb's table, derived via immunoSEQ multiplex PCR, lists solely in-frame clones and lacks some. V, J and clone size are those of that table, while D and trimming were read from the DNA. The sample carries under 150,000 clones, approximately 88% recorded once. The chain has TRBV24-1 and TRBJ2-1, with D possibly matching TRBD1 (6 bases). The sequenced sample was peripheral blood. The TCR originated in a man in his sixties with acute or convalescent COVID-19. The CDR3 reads CATSDQGTPTYNEQFF. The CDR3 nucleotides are TGTGCCACCAGTGACCAGGGGACCCCAACCTACAATGAGCAGTTCTTC.